The 14 T cell receptor beta chains given below trace back to one sample, sequenced in a study of blood T cell repertoires in COVID-19. Profiled with immunoSEQ multiplex PCR; TCRdb holds only in-frame clones, not every one. Of roughly 330,000 clones in the sample, around 84% were seen once. The material sequenced was PBMCs or T cells enriched from blood (not recorded which). The receptor set was obtained from a woman younger than 30 who had recovered from COVID-19.

CDR3 in DNA: TGTGCCTGGAGTGTACAGGGGGCGTCGTACGAGCAGTACTTC. This translates into CAWSVQGASYEQYF. The genes are TRBV30 and TRBJ2-7, with TRBD1 matching over 9 bases. This CDR3 contains 14 residues. The germline gives CDR1 GTSNPN, CDR2 SVGIG (reference sequence). V was clipped by 0 bases and J by 4 bases; unmatched bases: 4.

V gene TRBV19 combines with J gene TRBJ1-1; TRBD1 matches at 7 bases. The trim removed 3 bases at V and 2 bases at J, leaving 3 bases unmatched. The CDR3 is 14 amino acids. The germline CDR1 and CDR2 sequences are LNHDA and SQIVND (reference sequence). Here the CDR3 reads CASSMTGINTEAFF. The CDR3 region has the DNA TGTGCCAGTAGTATGACAGGGATCAACACTGAAGCTTTCTTT.

The rearrangement links TRBV10-3 to TRBJ2-1, with 8 bases fitting TRBD2. In germline, CDR1 is ENHRY, CDR2 SYGVKD. The trim removed 0 bases at V and 4 bases at J, leaving 5 bases unmatched. This CDR3 contains 16 residues. CDR3 nucleotide sequence: TGTGCCATCAGTGAGTCGGGTAGCGGGGAATACAATGAGCAGTTCTTC. This sequence encodes CAISESGSGEYNEQFF.

The chain links TRBV27 to TRBJ1-4; D perhaps matches TRBD1 (5 bases). The CDR3 length is 13 residues. V was shortened by 3 bases and J by 7 bases, with 9 bases between the two germline ends. Germline CDR1 MNHEY, CDR2 SMNVEV (reference sequence). The CDR3 DNA follows: TGTGCCAGCAGTTTTACGGGACTTGAAAAACTGTTTTTT. It specifies CASSFTGLEKLFF.

This clone was observed once. The CDR3 DNA reads as TGTGCCAGCAGCTTTCAAGAACGGGTCGACTCACACTCTGGAAACACCATATATTTT. Protein sequence: CASSFQERVDSHSGNTIYF. The genes are TRBV7-9 and TRBJ1-3; D call uncertain. The CDR3 is made up of 19 amino acids. Trimming took off 3 bases at V and 0 bases at J, with 21 bases between the two ends. CDR1 is SEHNR, CDR2 FQNEAQ, per germline (reference sequence).

The chain is built from TRBV6-6 and TRBJ1-1, with a possible D match to TRBD1 (6 bases). Germline V lookup: CDR1 MNHNY, CDR2 SVGAGI (reference sequence). This CDR3 spans 14 amino acids. The V and J ends lost 6 bases and 1 base respectively, with 12 bases between them. CDR3 sequence: CASRADRPNTEAFF. Here the CDR3 DNA reads TGTGCCAGCAGAGCTGACAGGCCGAACACTGAAGCTTTCTTT.

The chain combines TRBV7-9 with TRBJ2-3, with 9 bases identical to TRBD1. V lost 3 bases to trimming and J lost 0 bases; unmatched junction nucleotides: 4. Germline CDR1 reads SEHNR; CDR2 reads FQNEAQ (reference sequence). The CDR3 is made up of 16 amino acids. The CDR3, as DNA: TGTGCCAGCAGCTTGGGGACAGGGTCTAGCACAGATACGCAGTATTTT. Its translation is CASSLGTGSSTDTQYF.

The CDR3 region has the DNA TGTGCCAGCAGCCTTTTCGGCGGGGAGCTGTTTTTT. Translating it yields CASSLFGGELFF. The chain carries TRBV7-3 and TRBJ2-2; D gene uncertain. Per the germline V gene, CDR1 is SGHTA and CDR2 is FQGTGA. The CDR3 is 12 residues long. V was shortened by 5 bases and J by 7 bases, with 8 bases between the two germline ends.

This chain joins TRBV5-6 and TRBJ1-2; 12 positions match TRBD1. Germline trimming cut 4 bases from V and 4 bases from J; bases unmatched to any gene: 11. Germline lookup yields CDR1 SGHDT and CDR2 YYEEEE. The CDR3 covers 17 residues. Written as DNA, the CDR3 is TGTGCCAGCAGCATCGGGACAGGGGGCGCGGGGGCCTATGGCTACACCTTC. Protein: CASSIGTGGAGAYGYTF.

The chain employs TRBV5-4 and TRBJ1-2; 8 bases are a match to TRBD1. Germline V gene sequence: CDR1 SGHNT, CDR2 YYREEE (reference sequence). The junction had 9 bases not matched to a gene; V was cut back by 4 bases and J by 4 bases. This CDR3 region has 15 residues. The CDR3 region is CASSPAGGLVYGYTF. The CDR3, as DNA: TGTGCCAGCAGCCCCGCAGGGGGCCTCGTCTATGGCTACACCTTC.

The rearrangement uses TRBV10-1 and TRBJ2-7, with D uncertain. CDR1 and CDR2 from the germline V gene are WNHNN and SYGVQD (reference sequence). V shed 3 bases and J shed 0 bases, with 3 bases lying between them. This CDR3 has 12 amino acids. DNA of the CDR3: TGCGCCAGCAGTGACAGCTCCTACGAGCAGTACTTC. Amino acid sequence: CASSDSSYEQYF.

The chain joins TRBV14 to TRBJ2-1, with D possibly being TRBD1 (6 bases). Germline CDR1 reads SGHDN; CDR2 reads FVKESK. The V and J ends lost 5 bases and 4 bases respectively, with 18 bases between them. CDR3 length: 16 amino acids. The CDR3, as DNA: TGTGCCAGCAGCACCAGGGGAGAGCCGGGGTACAATGAGCAGTTCTTC. This sequence encodes CASSTRGEPGYNEQFF.

The CDR3: CAWSLHRGLNYGYTF. The CDR3 DNA sequence: TGTGCCTGGAGTCTCCACAGGGGGCTAAACTATGGCTACACCTTC. This chain uses TRBV30 with TRBJ1-2; TRBD1 matches 9 bases. The CDR3 sequence is 15 residues long. V was clipped by 2 bases and J by 2 bases; unmatched bases: 6. Germline CDR1 is GTSNPN and CDR2 is SVGIG (reference sequence).

This chain joins TRBV15 and TRBJ1-2; D call uncertain. Germline V gene sequence: CDR1 LNHNV, CDR2 YYDKDF (reference sequence). V lost 0 bases to trimming and J lost 4 bases, with 9 bases between them. The CDR3 length is 14 residues. The CDR3 DNA reads TGTGCCACCAGCAGAGATGCAGGCCCCTATGGCTACACCTTC. This encodes CATSRDAGPYGYTF.